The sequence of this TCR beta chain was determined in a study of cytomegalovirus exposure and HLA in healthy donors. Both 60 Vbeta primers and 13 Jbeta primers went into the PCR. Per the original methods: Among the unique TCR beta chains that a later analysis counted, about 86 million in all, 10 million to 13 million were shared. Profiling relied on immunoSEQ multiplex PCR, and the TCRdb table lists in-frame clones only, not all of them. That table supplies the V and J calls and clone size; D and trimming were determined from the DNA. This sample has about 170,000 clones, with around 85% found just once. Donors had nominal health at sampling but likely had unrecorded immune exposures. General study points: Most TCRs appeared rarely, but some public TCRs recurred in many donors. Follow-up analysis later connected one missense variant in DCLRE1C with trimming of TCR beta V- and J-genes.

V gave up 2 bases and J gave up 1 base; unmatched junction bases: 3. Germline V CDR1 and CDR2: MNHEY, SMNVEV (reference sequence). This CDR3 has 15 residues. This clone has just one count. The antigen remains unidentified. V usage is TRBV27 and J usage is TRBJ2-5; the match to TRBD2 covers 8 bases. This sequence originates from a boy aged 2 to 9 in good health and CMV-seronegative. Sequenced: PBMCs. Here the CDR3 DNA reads TGTGCCAGCAGTTTAGCGGGAGGACTCCAAGAGACCCAGTACTTC. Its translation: CASSLAGGLQETQYF.